The following is a T cell receptor (beta chain) sequence with its context. This sample was included in a study of T cell responses to AZD1222 COVID-19 vaccine. The protocol was immunoSEQ multiplex PCR, while the TCRdb copy is restricted to in-frame clones and leaves out a portion. This table holds more than 150,000 clones, approximately 92% found once. Germline V gene sequence: CDR1 MNHEY, CDR2 SVGAGI. V was pared by 1 base and J by 3 bases, with 9 bases between. The CDR3 spans 14 residues. The material sequenced was peripheral blood, taken on day 0 of AZD1222 vaccination. The chain carries TRBV6-5 and TRBJ1-1, with D possibly TRBD1 on 5 matching bases. The receptor comes from an adult in good health. CDR3 loop: CASSYWGGDTEAFF. In nucleotides, the CDR3 is TGTGCCAGCAGTTACTGGGGCGGGGACACTGAAGCTTTCTTT.